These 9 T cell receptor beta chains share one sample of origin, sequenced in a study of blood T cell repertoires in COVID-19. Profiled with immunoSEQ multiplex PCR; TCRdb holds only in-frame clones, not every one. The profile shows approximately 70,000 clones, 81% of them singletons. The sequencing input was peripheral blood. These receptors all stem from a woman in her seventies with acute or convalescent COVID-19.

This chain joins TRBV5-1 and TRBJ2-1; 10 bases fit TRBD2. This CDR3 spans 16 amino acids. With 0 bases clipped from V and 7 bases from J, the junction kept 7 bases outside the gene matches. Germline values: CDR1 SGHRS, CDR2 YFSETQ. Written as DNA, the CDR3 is TGCGCCAGCAGCTTGGCCCCAGCGGGGGGGCAGAATGAGCAGTTCTTC. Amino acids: CASSLAPAGGQNEQFF.

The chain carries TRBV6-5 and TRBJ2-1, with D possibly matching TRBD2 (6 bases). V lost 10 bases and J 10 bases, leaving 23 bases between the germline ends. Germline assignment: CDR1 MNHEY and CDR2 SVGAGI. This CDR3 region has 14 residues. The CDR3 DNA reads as TGTGCCATAACAGCGGGCCCCGTGTCGGGCGAGCAGTTCTTC. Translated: CAITAGPVSGEQFF.

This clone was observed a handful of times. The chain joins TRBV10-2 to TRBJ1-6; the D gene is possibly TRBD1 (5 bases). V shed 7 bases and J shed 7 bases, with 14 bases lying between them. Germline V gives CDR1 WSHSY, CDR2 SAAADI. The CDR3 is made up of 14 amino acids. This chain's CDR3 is CASTDTRVNSPLHF. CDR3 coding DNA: TGCGCCAGCACGGACACAAGGGTGAATTCACCCCTCCACTTT.

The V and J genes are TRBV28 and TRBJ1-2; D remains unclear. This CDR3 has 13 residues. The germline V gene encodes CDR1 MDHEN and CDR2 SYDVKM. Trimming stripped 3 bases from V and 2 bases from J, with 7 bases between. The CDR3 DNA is TGTGCCAGCAGTTTTGGGCAGAACTATGGCTACACCTTC. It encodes CASSFGQNYGYTF.

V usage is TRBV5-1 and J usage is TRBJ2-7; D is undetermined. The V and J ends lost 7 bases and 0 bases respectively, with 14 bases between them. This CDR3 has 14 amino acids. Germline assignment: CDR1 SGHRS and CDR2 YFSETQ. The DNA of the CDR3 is TGCGCCAGCCGTTCCCAGGCAAACTCCTACGAGCAGTACTTC. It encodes CASRSQANSYEQYF.

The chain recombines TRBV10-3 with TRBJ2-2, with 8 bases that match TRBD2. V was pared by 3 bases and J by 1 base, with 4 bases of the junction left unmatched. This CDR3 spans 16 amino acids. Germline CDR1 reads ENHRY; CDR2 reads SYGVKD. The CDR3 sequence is CAISETTSGNTGELFF. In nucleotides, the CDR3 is TGTGCCATCAGTGAAACTACTAGCGGGAACACCGGGGAGCTGTTTTTT.

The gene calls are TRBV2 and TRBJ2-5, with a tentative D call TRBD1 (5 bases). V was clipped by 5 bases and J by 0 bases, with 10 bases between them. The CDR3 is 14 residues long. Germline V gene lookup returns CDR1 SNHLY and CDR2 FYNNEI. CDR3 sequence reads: CASSQGRNQETQYF. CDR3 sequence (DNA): TGTGCCAGCAGTCAGGGCAGGAACCAAGAGACCCAGTACTTC.

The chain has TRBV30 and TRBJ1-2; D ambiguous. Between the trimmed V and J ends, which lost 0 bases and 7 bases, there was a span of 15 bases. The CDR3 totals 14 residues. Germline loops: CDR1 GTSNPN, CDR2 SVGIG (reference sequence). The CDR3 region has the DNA TGTGCCTGGAGTGTACAAGGGAGTAGTGGTGGCTACACCTTC. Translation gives CAWSVQGSSGGYTF.

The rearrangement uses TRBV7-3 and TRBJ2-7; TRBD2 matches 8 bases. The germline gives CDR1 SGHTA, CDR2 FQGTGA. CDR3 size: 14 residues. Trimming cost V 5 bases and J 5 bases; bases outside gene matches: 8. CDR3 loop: CASSQAGLANEQYF. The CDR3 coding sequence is TGTGCCAGCAGCCAAGCCGGACTAGCTAACGAGCAGTACTTC.